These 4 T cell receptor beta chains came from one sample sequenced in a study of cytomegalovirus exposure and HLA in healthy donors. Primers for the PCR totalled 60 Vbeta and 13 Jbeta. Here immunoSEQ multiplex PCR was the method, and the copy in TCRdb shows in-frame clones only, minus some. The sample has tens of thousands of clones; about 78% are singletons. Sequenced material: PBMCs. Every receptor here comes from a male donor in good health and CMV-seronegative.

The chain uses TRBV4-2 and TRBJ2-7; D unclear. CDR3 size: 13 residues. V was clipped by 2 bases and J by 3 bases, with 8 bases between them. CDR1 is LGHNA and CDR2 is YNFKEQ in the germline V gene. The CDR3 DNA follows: TGTGCCAGCAGCCAAACAGAGTTCTACGAGCAGTACTTC. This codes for CASSQTEFYEQYF.

CDR3 region: CASSLMGGLDTGELFF. The CDR3 nucleotides read TGTGCCAGCAGCTTAATGGGGGGGCTGGACACCGGGGAGCTGTTTTTT. This sequence joins TRBV7-3 and TRBJ2-2, with D possibly matching TRBD2 (7 bases). V lost 1 base and J 3 bases, leaving 12 bases between the germline ends. CDR1 and CDR2 (germline): SGHTA, FQGTGA. The CDR3 has 16 amino acids.

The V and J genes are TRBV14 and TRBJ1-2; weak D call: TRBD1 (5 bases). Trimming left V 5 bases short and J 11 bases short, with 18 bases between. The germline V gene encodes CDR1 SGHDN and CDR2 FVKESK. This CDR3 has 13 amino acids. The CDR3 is CASSRSGGAGYTF. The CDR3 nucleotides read TGTGCCAGCAGCAGATCCGGTGGGGCCGGGTACACCTTC.

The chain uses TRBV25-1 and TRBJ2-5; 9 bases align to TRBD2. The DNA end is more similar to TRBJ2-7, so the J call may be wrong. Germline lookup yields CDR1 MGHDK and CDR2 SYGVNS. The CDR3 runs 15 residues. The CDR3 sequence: CASSGVGGRAYEQYF. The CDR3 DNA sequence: TGTGCCAGCAGTGGGGTCGGCGGGAGGGCTTACGAGCAGTACTTC.